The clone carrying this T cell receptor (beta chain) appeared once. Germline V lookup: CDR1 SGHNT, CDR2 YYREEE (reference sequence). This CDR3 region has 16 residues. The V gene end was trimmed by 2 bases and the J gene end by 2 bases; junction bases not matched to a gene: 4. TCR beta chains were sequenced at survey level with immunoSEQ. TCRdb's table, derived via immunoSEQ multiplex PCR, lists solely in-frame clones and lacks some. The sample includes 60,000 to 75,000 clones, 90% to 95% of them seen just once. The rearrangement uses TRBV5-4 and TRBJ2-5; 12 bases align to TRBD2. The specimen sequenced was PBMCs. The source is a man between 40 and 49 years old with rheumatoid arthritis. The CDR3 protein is CASSLMTSGGQETQYF. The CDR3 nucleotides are TGTGCCAGCAGCTTAATGACTAGCGGGGGACAAGAGACCCAGTACTTC. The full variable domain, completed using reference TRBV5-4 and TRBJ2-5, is ETGVTQSPTHLIKTRGQQVTLRCSSQSGHNTVSWYQQALGQGPQFIFQYYREEENGRGNFPPRFSGLQFPNYSSELNVNALELDDSALYLCASSLMTSGGQETQYFGPGTRLLVL.